The clone carrying this T cell receptor beta chain came up once. Extracted from the samples, RNA was reverse transcribed into cDNA to serve as the sequencing template. Method: immunoSEQ multiplex PCR; TCRdb's copy keeps in-frame clones and lacks some. The table has approximately 130,000 clones, around 48% seen once. The data are from a study of CD8+ T cells in alopecia areata. This CDR3 comprises 13 residues. Germline values: CDR1 SQVTM, CDR2 ANQGSEA. Trimming removed 3 bases at V and 7 bases at J, with 12 bases between. Sequencing was carried out using NKG2D-low CD8+ T cells sorted from blood. The chain carries TRBV29-1 and TRBJ1-4; D not certain. The TCR originated in a human donor with alopecia areata. The CDR3 region has the DNA TGCAGCGTTGAGGCAGCGTCTGGTGAAAAACTGTTTTTT. Translating it yields CSVEAASGEKLFF.